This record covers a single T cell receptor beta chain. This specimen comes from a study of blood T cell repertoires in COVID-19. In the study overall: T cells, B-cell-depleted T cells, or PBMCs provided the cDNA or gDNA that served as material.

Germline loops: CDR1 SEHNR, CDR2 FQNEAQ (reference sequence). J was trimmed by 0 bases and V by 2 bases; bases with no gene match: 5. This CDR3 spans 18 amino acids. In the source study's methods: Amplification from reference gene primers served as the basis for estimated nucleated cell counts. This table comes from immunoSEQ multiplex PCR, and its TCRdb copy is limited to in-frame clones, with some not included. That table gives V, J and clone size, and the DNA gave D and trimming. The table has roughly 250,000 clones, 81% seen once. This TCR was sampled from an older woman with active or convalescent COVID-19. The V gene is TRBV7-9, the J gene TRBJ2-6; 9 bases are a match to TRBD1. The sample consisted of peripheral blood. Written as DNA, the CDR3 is TGTGCCAGCAGCTTATACAGGGGGCGAGGCTCTGGGGCCAACGTCCTGACTTTC. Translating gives CASSLYRGRGSGANVLTF.